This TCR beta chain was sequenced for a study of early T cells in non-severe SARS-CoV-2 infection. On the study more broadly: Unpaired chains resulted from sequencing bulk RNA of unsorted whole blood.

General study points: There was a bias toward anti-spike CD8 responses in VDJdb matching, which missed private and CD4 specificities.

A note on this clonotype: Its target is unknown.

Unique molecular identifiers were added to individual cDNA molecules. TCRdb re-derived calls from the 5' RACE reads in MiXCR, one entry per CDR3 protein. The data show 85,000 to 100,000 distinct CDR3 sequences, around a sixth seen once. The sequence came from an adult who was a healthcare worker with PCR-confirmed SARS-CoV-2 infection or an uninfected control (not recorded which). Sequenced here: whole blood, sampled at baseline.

CDR3 bases: TGTGCCAGCAGTGGCAGCTCCTACGAGCAGTACTTC. Protein sequence: CASSGSSYEQYF. The genes are TRBV11-2 and TRBJ2-7, with D unclear. Germline loops: CDR1 SGHAT, CDR2 FQNNGV. V was trimmed by 6 bases and J by 0 bases, leaving 6 bases between them. CDR3 length: 12 amino acids.